This T cell receptor (beta chain) is from a study of T cells in Graves' hyperthyroidism and ophthalmopathy. General observations from the study: The blood repertoire included most of the expanded thyroid clonotypes above 0.001.

The CDR3 has 13 residues. V lost 0 bases and J lost 7, with 10 bases in between. CDR1 SGHKS and CDR2 YYEKEE come from the germline V gene (reference sequence). Amplified TCR beta CDR3 regions derived from RNA transcripts. RT-PCR in the first round (using the HTBI primer set) targeted the TCR CDR3. TCRdb re-analysed the multiplex PCR reads in MiXCR, keeping a single row per CDR3 protein. The data show approximately 430,000 distinct CDR3 sequences, about 15% seen once. This clonotype was observed many times. Its antigen is unknown. This sequence originates from a man in his late teens or twenties with Graves' ophthalmopathy. The specimen sequenced was blood. The chain employs TRBV5-5 and TRBJ1-2, with D tentatively TRBD1 (5 bases). The CDR3 DNA is TGTGCCAGCAGCTTGGGGGGGGTCGGTGGCTACACCTTC. It yields the protein CASSLGGVGGYTF. Full variable domain (outside the CDR3, taken from reference TRBV5-5 and TRBJ1-2): DAGVTQSPTHLIKTRGQQVTLRCSPISGHKSVSWYQQVLGQGPQFIFQYYEKEERGRGNFPDRFSARQFPNYSSELNVNALLLGDSALYLCASSLGGVGGYTFGSGTRLTVV.